This T cell receptor (beta chain) comes out of a study of blood T cells in healthy people across ages. Overall study findings and caveats: Researchers deemed the diversity estimates from one million T cells underestimates. Diversity was higher, and naive CD4+ cells more numerous, in long-lived donors than in aged donors.

Then a second PCR, running roughly 7 to 11 cycles, was carried out with a sample-barcoded 5' primer and a J-beta primer mix. In TCRdb, the 5' RACE reads were re-called with MiXCR into one record per CDR3 protein. The sample consists of some 920,000 distinct CDR3 sequences, roughly half of them appearing once. The CDR3 is 15 residues long. The V end lost 3 bases, the J end lost 0 bases, and 10 bases lay between the germline ends. Germline V gene sequence: CDR1 MDHEN, CDR2 SYDVKM. Points on this clonotype: Its specificity is not known.

The sequence was collected from a woman in her sixties in good health. Sequences were obtained from blood. The V gene is TRBV28, the J gene TRBJ2-3; D is ambiguous. The CDR3 region has the DNA TGTGCCAGCAGTTTTAGTCAGCCTAGCACAGATACGCAGTATTTT. Residues: CASSFSQPSTDTQYF.